These 17 T cell receptor beta chains were sequenced from one sample in a study of CD4 T cells in relation to SARS-CoV-2 and coronaviruses. Repertoires were generated with immunoSEQ multiplex PCR, while TCRdb's copy carries only in-frame clones and drops some. The sample carries about 19,000 clones, over 65% recorded once. The unexposed donors gave CD4+ T cells in about 2010-2019, prior to COVID-19. After about 11 days of culture, CD4+ T cells were isolated. For these receptors, no antigen is known. Sequenced: CD4+ T cells from PBMCs, cultured in vitro. Receptor source: a human donor in good health.

The CDR3 sequence is CASSTLRGVEAFF. CDR3 coding DNA: TGTGCCAGTAGTACCCTCCGGGGGGTTGAAGCTTTCTTT. V is TRBV19 and J is TRBJ1-1, with D maybe TRBD1 (5 bases). V shed 4 bases and J shed 7 bases, with 13 bases lying between them. Germline-derived CDR1 and CDR2 are LNHDA and SQIVND (reference sequence). This CDR3 is built from 13 residues.

The genes are TRBV7-2 and TRBJ2-2; D unclear. Germline V gene sequence: CDR1 SGHTA, CDR2 FQGNSA. The CDR3 covers 13 residues. CDR3 DNA: TGTGCTACGTTAGGCTCTTTCACCGGGGAGCTGTTTTTT. This codes for CATLGSFTGELFF.

V and J are TRBV19 and TRBJ2-3, with TRBD1 matching 8 bases. The V gene end was trimmed by 5 bases and the J gene end by 6 bases; junction bases not matched to a gene: 4. The CDR3 consists of 13 residues. CDR1 LNHDA and CDR2 SQIVND come from the germline V gene (reference sequence). This CDR3 reads CASSPQGADTQYF. CDR3 DNA sequence: TGTGCCAGTAGTCCTCAGGGGGCTGATACGCAGTATTTT. Variable domain in full (rest from reference TRBV19 and TRBJ2-3): DGGITQSPKYLFRKEGQNVTLSCEQNLNHDAMYWYRQDPGQGLRLIYYSQIVNDFQKGDIAEGYSVSREKKESFPLTVTSAQKNPTAFYLCASSPQGADTQYFGPGTRLTVL.

This clone has just one count. The rearrangement joins TRBV19 to TRBJ1-5; D unresolved. CDR1 and CDR2 from the germline V gene are LNHDA and SQIVND (reference sequence). V lost 5 bases and J 6 bases, leaving 11 bases between the germline ends. This CDR3 comprises 13 residues. The chain's CDR3 is CASSPQVLQPQHF. The CDR3 region has the DNA TGTGCCAGTAGTCCCCAGGTACTTCAGCCCCAGCATTTT.

This clone was seen a few times. The chain combines TRBV4-2 with TRBJ1-2; TRBD1 matches 7 bases. Germline V gene lookup returns CDR1 LGHNA and CDR2 YNFKEQ. V shed 0 bases, J shed 2 bases, and the junction held 9 bases outside the gene matches. The CDR3 runs 17 residues. CDR3 bases: TGTGCCAGCAGCCAAGATCAGGCGACAGGGACCAACTATGGCTACACCTTC. Its translation: CASSQDQATGTNYGYTF.

J is TRBJ2-7 and V is TRBV5-4; 8 nucleotides agree with TRBD1. The germline V gene encodes CDR1 SGHNT and CDR2 YYREEE (reference sequence). Trimming cost V 2 bases and J 6 bases; bases outside gene matches: 7. The CDR3 spans 14 residues. For the CDR3, the DNA is TGTGCCAGCAGCTTCCAGGGGGCGCGTAGCGAGCAGTACTTC. This codes for CASSFQGARSEQYF.

The gene calls are TRBV3-1 (or the pseudogene TRBV3-2) and TRBJ2-1; a possible D gene is TRBD2 (5 bases). CDR3 length: 15 amino acids. The V end lost 1 base, the J end lost 6 bases, and 13 bases lay between the germline ends. Germline V gene data show CDR1 as LGHDT and CDR2 as YNNKEL (reference sequence). The CDR3 loop reads CASSQAGLAFNEQFF. For the CDR3, the DNA is TGTGCCAGCAGCCAAGCCGGACTGGCCTTCAATGAGCAGTTCTTC.

This chain uses TRBV30 with TRBJ2-5, with 7 nucleotides matching TRBD2. V lost 7 bases to trimming and J lost 1 base; unmatched junction nucleotides: 15. Germline V gene data show CDR1 as GTSNPN and CDR2 as SVGIG (reference sequence). This CDR3 contains 16 residues. The CDR3 bases are TGTGCCTCCCGGCGGGGCGTAGCGGGCACCCAAGAGACCCAGTACTTC. It codes for CASRRGVAGTQETQYF.

CDR3 loop: CASRLGGDSGANVLTF. The CDR3 bases are TGTGCCAGCAGATTAGGGGGGGACTCTGGGGCCAACGTCCTGACTTTC. The chain has TRBV2 and TRBJ2-6; D is perhaps TRBD2 (7 bases). This CDR3 region has 16 residues. V shed 6 bases and J shed 0 bases, with 12 bases lying between them. CDR1 and CDR2 (germline): SNHLY, FYNNEI. Filled out from reference TRBV2 and TRBJ2-6, the complete variable domain reads EPEVTQTPSHQVTQMGQEVILRCVPISNHLYFYWYRQILGQKVEFLVSFYNNEISEKSEIFDDQFSVERPDGSNFTLKIRSTKLEDSAMYFCASRLGGDSGANVLTFGAGSRLTVL.

The chain recombines TRBV5-5 with TRBJ2-6; D might be TRBD1 (5 bases). CDR3 size: 17 residues. Trimming stripped 1 base from V and 0 bases from J, with 11 bases between. Germline assignment: CDR1 SGHKS and CDR2 YYEKEE (reference sequence). CDR3 in amino acids: CASSLWAGHSGANVLTF. The CDR3 nucleotides read TGTGCCAGCAGCTTGTGGGCAGGGCACTCTGGGGCCAACGTCCTGACTTTC.

The chain recombines TRBV18 with TRBJ2-1; D remains ambiguous. This CDR3 is 13 amino acids long. Germline CDR1 reads KGHSH; CDR2 reads LQKENI. The V end was cut by 3 bases, the J end by 5 bases, with 8 bases between. DNA for the CDR3: TGTGCCAGCTCACCTGTTAGGCACAATGAGCAGTTCTTC. Its translation is CASSPVRHNEQFF.

This chain connects TRBV5-1 to TRBJ2-3, with 8 bases that match TRBD2. V trimming: 1 base; J trimming: 3 bases; junction bases outside the gene matches: 7. Germline assignment: CDR1 SGHRS and CDR2 YFSETQ. The CDR3 has 16 amino acids. The CDR3 sequence is CASSLSASGYTDTQYF. CDR3 nucleotides: TGCGCCAGCAGCTTGTCGGCTAGCGGGTATACAGATACGCAGTATTTT.

The V gene is TRBV24-1, the J gene TRBJ1-4, with D unclear. The CDR3 loop spans 12 amino acids. Trimming removed 9 bases at V and 0 bases at J, with 4 bases between. Germline lookup yields CDR1 KGHDR and CDR2 SFDVKD. The CDR3 spells CATPTTNEKLFF. Here the CDR3 DNA reads TGTGCCACCCCCACAACTAATGAAAAACTGTTTTTT.

The rearrangement links TRBV4-1 to TRBJ2-1; 9 bases match TRBD2. J gave up 1 base and V 4 bases, and 8 bases lay outside the gene matches. The CDR3 length is 17 residues. Germline CDR1 reads MGHRA; CDR2 reads YSYEKL. This chain's CDR3 is CASSLTLAGGSYNEQFF. The CDR3, as DNA: TGCGCCAGCAGCCTAACCCTGGCGGGAGGGTCCTACAATGAGCAGTTCTTC.

The rearrangement joins TRBV11-2 to TRBJ2-1; D perhaps matches TRBD2 (6 bases). The V end was cut by 3 bases, the J end by 6 bases, with 15 bases between. Germline assignment: CDR1 SGHAT and CDR2 FQNNGV. The CDR3 has 15 residues. Here the CDR3 reads CASSFRGAGSNEQFF. The CDR3 DNA reads TGTGCCAGCAGCTTCCGCGGGGCGGGGTCCAATGAGCAGTTCTTC.

The chain has TRBV19 and TRBJ1-5, with D tentatively TRBD1 (5 bases). The CDR3 is 15 residues long. Trimming took off 1 base at V and 6 bases at J, with 13 bases between the two ends. Germline assignment: CDR1 LNHDA and CDR2 SQIVND (reference sequence). The DNA for the CDR3 is TGTGCCAGTAGTATAGGAGGGGCGGGGGGTCAGCCCCAGCATTTT. Amino acids: CASSIGGAGGQPQHF.

The rearrangement links TRBV6-4 to TRBJ2-1, with TRBD2 matching over 10 bases. The CDR3 has 13 amino acids. J gave up 9 bases and V 4 bases, and 3 bases lay outside the gene matches. CDR1 and CDR2 (germline): MRHNA, SNTAGT. Written as DNA, the CDR3 is TGTGCCAGCAGTGGGGAGCGGGGGGGTGAGCAGTTCTTC. This sequence encodes CASSGERGGEQFF.